Listed below are T cell receptor beta chains from one sample, sequenced in a study of blood T cell repertoires in COVID-19. The table came from immunoSEQ multiplex PCR; TCRdb's copy has only in-frame clones and leaves some out. The table includes approximately 200,000 clones, around 90% detected once. Sequenced sample: peripheral blood. Every receptor here comes from a man between 65 and 80 years old with acute or convalescent COVID-19. The CDR3 runs from the conserved cysteine through the conserved F or W. The D gene is left open where the match is weak. Size tells how often a clone was seen (once, few, many) or the class of an expanded clone, and some rows leave it out.

abundance	d_gene	v_gene	j_gene	CDR3nt	CDR3aa
.	.	TRBV30	TRBJ1-5	TGTGCCTGGAGTAGGTTGGGCTCTAATCAGCCCCAGCATTTT	CAWSRLGSNQPQHF
.	TRBD2	TRBV29-1	TRBJ2-7	TGCAGCGTTGAAGATACGGGAGGGCCTCACGAGCAGTACTTC	CSVEDTGGPHEQYF
.	TRBD2	TRBV12-3/TRBV12-4	TRBJ2-7	TGTGCCACCAACAAAGCGGGAGACTACGAGCAGTACTTC	CATNKAGDYEQYF
.	TRBD1	TRBV18	TRBJ1-3	TGTGCCAGCTCACCACTAGACAGGGATACTGGAAACACCATATATTTT	CASSPLDRDTGNTIYF
.	TRBD2	TRBV7-2	TRBJ2-3	TGTGCCAGCCAACCCCGACTAGCGGGAGCTCCAGATACGCAGTATTTT	CASQPRLAGAPDTQYF
.	.	TRBV7-9	TRBJ1-2	TGTGCCAGCAGCTCTCTTCAGGGTGGCTACACCTTC	CASSSLQGGYTF
.	TRBD2	TRBV12-3/TRBV12-4	TRBJ2-7	TGTGCCAGCAGTTGGGGGGGCGAGCAGTACTTC	CASSWGGEQYF
.	.	TRBV5-1	TRBJ1-1	TGCGCCAGCAGCTTTACAGGGACCACTGAAGCTTTCTTT	CASSFTGTTEAFF
.	.	TRBV6-6	TRBJ2-3	TGTGCCAGCAGTTACGGGGGACTGCTCACAGATACGCAGTATTTT	CASSYGGLLTDTQYF
.	TRBD1	TRBV24-1	TRBJ2-1	TGTGCCACCAGTGATCCCGTCCCGGGACAGGGGTCCGATGAGCAGTTCTTC	CATSDPVPGQGSDEQFF
.	.	TRBV5-4	TRBJ1-4	TGTGCCAGCAGCTTCCGAGGATCCGGGAGGAATGAAAAACTGTTTTTT	CASSFRGSGRNEKLFF
.	.	TRBV12-5	TRBJ1-4	TGTGCTAGTGCCCCGGGGGGGATTCGTGAAAAACTGTTTTTT	CASAPGGIREKLFF
.	.	TRBV7-3	TRBJ2-1	TGTGCCAGCAGCTCGCCGACTAGCAATGAGCAGTTCTTC	CASSSPTSNEQFF
.	TRBD2	TRBV7-9	TRBJ2-1	TGTGCCAGCAGTTCTAGCGGGAGCTCCTCCTACAATGAGCAGTTCTTC	CASSSSGSSSYNEQFF
once	.	TRBV3-1/TRBV3-2	TRBJ1-1	TGTGCCAGCAGTAAAGGCGGGGTCACTGAAGCTTTCTTT	CASSKGGVTEAFF
.	TRBD1	TRBV7-3	TRBJ2-5	TGTGCCAGCAGCTCGGGACAGGCGGAGACCCAGTACTTC	CASSSGQAETQYF
few	TRBD1	TRBV2	TRBJ2-1	TGTGCCAGCAGGGAGACAGGGATCCCCTCTATTTACAATGAGCAGTTCTTC	CASRETGIPSIYNEQFF
once	.	TRBV19	TRBJ1-5	TGTGCCAGTAGTATTTTTTCAGGGCTAGGCAATCAGCCCCAGCATTTT	CASSIFSGLGNQPQHF
.	TRBD1	TRBV19	TRBJ2-7	TGTGCCAGTAGTGTACTCCCGGGACAGGGGTCCTACGAGCAGTACTTC	CASSVLPGQGSYEQYF
once	.	TRBV18	TRBJ1-1	TGTGCCAGCTCACCGCCGGGGAGGGATCAGGGGAGGTTGGGCACTGAAGCTTTCTTT	CASSPPGRDQGRLGTEAFF
.	TRBD2	TRBV7-9	TRBJ2-7	TGTGCCAGCAGCCCGGGGACTAGCGCGATTGAAGAGCAGTACTTC	CASSPGTSAIEEQYF
once	.	TRBV9	TRBJ1-1	TGTGCCAGCAGCGTAGGACCGGGTGGAGGTTACACTGAAGCTTTCTTT	CASSVGPGGGYTEAFF
once	TRBD1	TRBV28	TRBJ1-5	TGTGCCAGCAGCTCAGGGGGCCATCAGCCCCAGCATTTT	CASSSGGHQPQHF
few	TRBD1	TRBV9	TRBJ2-3	TGTGCCAGCAGCGTACTAGGACAGGGGGCAGATACGCAGTATTTT	CASSVLGQGADTQYF
.	TRBD1	TRBV5-1	TRBJ1-2	TGCGCCAGCGGCAACGAGGGGACAGGGGGTGACGGCTACACCTTC	CASGNEGTGGDGYTF
.	TRBD2	TRBV5-1	TRBJ2-3	TGCGCCAGCAGCCCGGGGAGGGACGGAGATACGCAGTATTTT	CASSPGRDGDTQYF
.	.	TRBV2	TRBJ1-5	TGTGCCAGCAGTACCCACAGGGAAGGGCGTTGGGGCAATCAGCCCCAGCATTTT	CASSTHREGRWGNQPQHF
few	.	TRBV6-4	TRBJ1-5	TGTGCCAGCAGTGACCTCAGACAGGAAAGCAATCAGCCCCAGCATTTT	CASSDLRQESNQPQHF
.	.	TRBV7-9	TRBJ2-2	TGTGCCAGCAGCTACCGTTATGCGGGGGCGGGCACCGGGGAGCTGTTTTTT	CASSYRYAGAGTGELFF
.	.	TRBV2	TRBJ1-5	TGTGCCAGCCACGACAGTCGCAATCAGCCCCAGCATTTT	CASHDSRNQPQHF
.	TRBD1	TRBV27	TRBJ1-5	TGTGCCAGCAGTTTAACAGGGGCCTATTCCAATCAGCCCCAGCATTTT	CASSLTGAYSNQPQHF
.	TRBD2	TRBV28	TRBJ2-1	TGTGCCAGCAGTCTGGGGAGCGGGAGGGCCAGAGAGCAGTTCTTC	CASSLGSGRAREQFF
.	.	TRBV19	TRBJ1-1	TGTGCCAGTAGTATAAGTACAGGGTTGGCTGAAGCTTTCTTT	CASSISTGLAEAFF
.	TRBD1	TRBV5-1	TRBJ1-2	TGCGCCAGCAGCGAGACAGGGGTTCGCGGCTATGGCTACACCTTC	CASSETGVRGYGYTF
.	.	TRBV9	TRBJ2-3	TGTGCCAGCAGCGGAGCTTCAGGGGTGAGAGATACGCAGTATTTT	CASSGASGVRDTQYF
.	.	TRBV19	TRBJ1-5	TGTGCCAGTAGTATAGAAGCAGACTATAGCAATCAGCCCCAGCATTTT	CASSIEADYSNQPQHF
.	TRBD1	TRBV19	TRBJ1-1	TGTGCCAGTAGTGTAACAGGGGTCAACACTGAAGCTTTCTTT	CASSVTGVNTEAFF